Below are 15 T cell receptor beta chains sequenced from a single sample in a study of blood T cell repertoires in COVID-19. Sequenced by immunoSEQ multiplex PCR; TCRdb stores in-frame clones only, minus some. The sample holds approximately 100,000 clones, roughly 90% seen once. Sequenced sample: peripheral blood. The receptor source for this set is a human donor with COVID-19, enrolled during active disease. The donor label of this sample is uncertain.

V is TRBV5-1 and J is TRBJ2-7, with TRBD2 identical over 8 bases. The germline CDR1 and CDR2 sequences are SGHRS and YFSETQ. The CDR3 covers 16 residues. V dropped 0 bases and J dropped 6; count of bases not matched to a gene: 11. The CDR3 DNA sequence: TGCGCCAGCAGCTTGGGCCTCAGCGGGAGAAGTCCCGAGCAGTACTTC. It yields the protein CASSLGLSGRSPEQYF.

V usage is TRBV6-2 or TRBV6-3 and J usage is TRBJ1-6, with 9 bases lining up with TRBD1. V trimming: 5 bases; J trimming: 7 bases; junction bases outside the gene matches: 6. The CDR3 has 15 amino acids. Germline V lookup: CDR1 MNHEY, CDR2 SVGEGT. The CDR3 is CASSTGGARNSPLHF. The CDR3 nucleotides are TGTGCCAGCAGTACAGGGGGCGCGAGGAATTCACCCCTCCACTTT.

V and J are TRBV18 and TRBJ2-5, with 12 positions matching TRBD2. Per the germline V gene, CDR1 is KGHSH and CDR2 is LQKENI. Germline trimming cut 2 bases from V and 2 bases from J; bases unmatched to any gene: 9. This CDR3 region has 18 residues. The CDR3 sequence: CASSPIRLAGGRQETQYF. In DNA, the CDR3 is TGTGCCAGCTCACCAATTCGCCTAGCGGGGGGGAGACAAGAGACCCAGTACTTC.

The V gene is TRBV7-2, the J gene TRBJ2-5; tentative D call: TRBD2 (6 bases). The CDR3 has 14 amino acids. Trimming left V 5 bases short and J 2 bases short, with 12 bases between. Germline CDR1 SGHTA, CDR2 FQGNSA. CDR3 protein: CASSPGTLQETQYF. In DNA, the CDR3 is TGTGCCAGCAGCCCGGGGACTTTACAAGAGACCCAGTACTTC.

The gene calls are TRBV7-2 and TRBJ2-5; no clear D gene. Trimming stripped 5 bases from V and 2 bases from J, with 3 bases between. The CDR3 has 11 residues. Germline loops: CDR1 SGHTA, CDR2 FQGNSA. CDR3 nucleotides: TGTGCCAGCAGCCCTCAAGAGACCCAGTACTTC. Translating it yields CASSPQETQYF. Full variable domain (remainder filled in from reference TRBV7-2 and TRBJ2-5): GAGVSQSPSNKVTEKGKDVELRCDPISGHTALYWYRQSLGQGLEFLIYFQGNSAPDKSGLPSDRFSAERTGGSVSTLTIQRTQQEDSAVYLCASSPQETQYFGPGTRLLVL.

The rearrangement joins TRBV7-9 to TRBJ1-1; 8 bases map to TRBD1. V lost 5 bases and J lost 3; bases outside the gene matches: 5. CDR3 length: 14 amino acids. CDR1 SEHNR and CDR2 FQNEAQ come from the germline V gene (reference sequence). CDR3 sequence: CASSRDRWDTEAFF. Written as DNA, the CDR3 is TGTGCCAGCAGCCGGGACAGGTGGGACACTGAAGCTTTCTTT.

This clone was observed a handful of times. The V call is TRBV19, the J call TRBJ1-2, with no clear D. The ends were cut back, 5 bases at V and 3 bases at J, with 10 bases in the middle. This CDR3 spans 13 amino acids. From germline, CDR1 is LNHDA and CDR2 SQIVND (reference sequence). CDR3 sequence (DNA): TGTGCCAGTAGTTGGCAGTCCGACTATGGCTACACCTTC. It specifies CASSWQSDYGYTF.

This rearrangement joins TRBV19 to TRBJ2-5; 11 bases agree with TRBD1. Unmatched junction bases numbered 2, after V lost 3 bases and J lost 5 bases. CDR1 is LNHDA, CDR2 SQIVND, per germline (reference sequence). The CDR3 has 14 residues. The CDR3 region has the DNA TGTGCCAGTAGTATGGGACAGGGGGTTGAGACCCAGTACTTC. It is translated as CASSMGQGVETQYF. The complete variable domain, with remaining parts taken from reference TRBV19 and TRBJ2-5, reads DGGITQSPKYLFRKEGQNVTLSCEQNLNHDAMYWYRQDPGQGLRLIYYSQIVNDFQKGDIAEGYSVSREKKESFPLTVTSAQKNPTAFYLCASSMGQGVETQYFGPGTRLLVL.

This clone was counted once. V and J are TRBV28 and TRBJ1-6; TRBD1 matches at 9 bases. This CDR3 comprises 14 residues. With 8 bases clipped from V and 7 bases from J, the junction kept 6 bases outside the gene matches. From germline, CDR1 is MDHEN and CDR2 SYDVKM. Here the CDR3 reads CASRKQGANSPLHF. CDR3 sequence (DNA): TGTGCCAGCCGGAAACAGGGGGCAAATTCACCCCTCCACTTT.

The chain carries TRBV2 and TRBJ1-4; D call uncertain. Trimming removed 7 bases at V and 8 bases at J, with 20 bases between. The germline V gene encodes CDR1 SNHLY and CDR2 FYNNEI. The CDR3 extends over 15 amino acids. The CDR3: CASTTDGASGEKLFF. The CDR3 region has the DNA TGTGCCAGCACCACAGACGGCGCCTCGGGGGAAAAACTGTTTTTT.

J is TRBJ2-2 and V is TRBV19, with 8 bases lining up with TRBD2. The trim removed 1 base at V and 3 bases at J, leaving 4 bases unmatched. In germline, CDR1 is LNHDA, CDR2 SQIVND (reference sequence). The CDR3 totals 16 residues. The CDR3 spells CASSIGSGVHTGELFF. CDR3 sequence (DNA): TGTGCCAGTAGTATAGGTAGCGGGGTACACACCGGGGAGCTGTTTTTT. Variable domain in full (rest from reference TRBV19 and TRBJ2-2): DGGITQSPKYLFRKEGQNVTLSCEQNLNHDAMYWYRQDPGQGLRLIYYSQIVNDFQKGDIAEGYSVSREKKESFPLTVTSAQKNPTAFYLCASSIGSGVHTGELFFGEGSRLTVL.

For this clone: This specimen includes other DNA sequences encoding the same CDR3. J is TRBJ2-7 and V is TRBV11-2; a possible D gene is TRBD1 (5 bases). Trimming pared 2 bases from V and 0 bases from J, leaving 11 bases between. CDR1 is SGHAT and CDR2 is FQNNGV in the germline V gene. The CDR3 runs 15 residues. CDR3 coding DNA: TGTGCCAGCAGCTTACGCACAGGACACTCCTACGAGCAGTACTTC. This translates into CASSLRTGHSYEQYF.

In the case of this clone: This sample also contains other DNA sequences that code for the same CDR3. This chain connects TRBV5-1 to TRBJ2-7, with D hard to call. The CDR3 has 14 amino acids. In germline, CDR1 is SGHRS, CDR2 YFSETQ. The V end was cut by 0 bases, the J end by 2 bases, with 9 bases between. CDR3 sequence (DNA): TGCGCCAGCAGCTTGGTTGCCGGTGCCTACGAGCAGTACTTC. Translated: CASSLVAGAYEQYF.

This rearrangement joins TRBV18 to TRBJ1-3, with TRBD1 matching over 9 bases. Germline values: CDR1 KGHSH, CDR2 LQKENI. V was pared by 6 bases and J by 3 bases, with 9 bases of the junction left unmatched. The CDR3 is made up of 16 amino acids. The CDR3 DNA sequence: TGTGCCAGCTCGCGCTCCGGGACAGGGCATGGAAACACCATATATTTT. The encoded protein is CASSRSGTGHGNTIYF.

This chain links TRBV5-5 with TRBJ1-1; a possible D gene is TRBD1 (6 bases). The germline V and J ends were trimmed by 0 bases and 0 bases, with 9 bases remaining between them. The CDR3 runs 15 residues. Per germline, CDR1 SGHKS and CDR2 YYEKEE (reference sequence). Here the CDR3 reads CASSLATGMNTEAFF. The CDR3, as DNA: TGTGCCAGCAGCTTGGCCACAGGGATGAACACTGAAGCTTTCTTT.